This T cell receptor beta chain was sequenced for a study of T cell repertoires in aging, cancer and after chemotherapy. A mixed TRB-A/B primer pool amplified rearranged TRB by multiplex touch-down PCR. From the multiplex PCR reads, TCRdb called clonotypes with MiXCR, one entry per CDR3 protein. The table shows 10,000 to 13,000 distinct CDR3 sequences, with approximately 24% occurring only once. Trimming took off 10 bases at V and 2 bases at J, with 15 bases between the two ends. The germline gives CDR1 MNHEY, CDR2 SMNVEV (reference sequence). This CDR3 has 13 residues. Findings of the study overall: In cancer patients, declining TCR diversity with age involved lost richness and lost evenness.

This clonotype was detected a few times. Its antigen remains unknown. Amplification of TCR beta used genomic DNA extracted from peripheral blood. The sequenced sample was blood. The chain has TRBV27 and TRBJ2-7; tentative D call: TRBD1 (6 bases). The clonotype originates from a human donor in good health. The CDR3 sequence is CATRTGNTYEQYF. CDR3 DNA sequence: TGTGCCACTCGAACAGGGAATACCTACGAGCAGTACTTC.